This T cell receptor (beta chain) stems from a study of OX40 agonist ivuxolimab in advanced cancers. Regarding the study as a whole: CD8+ T cells (on average) carried more expanded clones than CD4+ T cells. The expanded peripheral T cells' antigen specificity was not determined.

Blood got drawn at baseline, again on cycle 4 day 1, and then on cycle 7 day 1. Germline CDR1 reads WSHSY; CDR2 reads SAAADI. The V end lost 0 bases, the J end lost 7 bases, and 16 bases lay between the germline ends. The CDR3 consists of 15 residues. A note on this clone: The target antigen is unknown.

Method: immunoSEQ multiplex PCR; TCRdb's copy keeps in-frame clones and lacks some. The repertoire consists of nearly 80,000 clones, with about four fifths occurring once and the leading ten covering around a quarter. The receptor was derived from an adult with an advanced solid tumor such as melanoma, head and neck, liver or kidney cancer. Source: CD4+ or CD8+ T cells sorted from blood, taken in a trial of the OX40 agonist ivuxolimab. The chain has TRBV10-2 and TRBJ2-7, with D possibly TRBD2 on 6 matching bases. CDR3 loop: CASSESTLAGREQYF. The CDR3 region has the DNA TGCGCCAGCAGTGAGTCGACTCTGGCGGGACGAGAGCAGTACTTC.